The clone carrying this T cell receptor (delta chain) rates as large. Its target is not known. The source of the sample is a study of delta chains in infants with herpesvirus infections. The ends lost 1 base at V and 2 bases at J; junction bases unmatched: 5. Germline CDR1 is GEAIGNYY and CDR2 is EKD. The CDR3 runs to 16 residues. Study-wide results and limits: The public clonotype might exist undetected in CMV-uninfected infants.

Gamma-chain- and delta-chain-specific primers converted PBMC RNA into TCR cDNA. TCRdb re-identified clones in the RT-PCR reads via CATT. This table holds approximately 1,600 delta-chain clones, roughly 27% found once. This TCR was recovered from a human donor who was a Ugandan infant, either HIV-exposed or HIV-unexposed (not recorded which). Material: peripheral blood, obtained at time point 3 of longitudinal follow-up. The chain carries TRDV2 and TRDJ1; 11 bases are a match to TRDD3. CDR3 in amino acids: CACDTVGDTETDKLIF. CDR3 nucleotides: TGTGCCTGTGACACGGTGGGGGATACGGAGACCGATAAACTCATCTTT.